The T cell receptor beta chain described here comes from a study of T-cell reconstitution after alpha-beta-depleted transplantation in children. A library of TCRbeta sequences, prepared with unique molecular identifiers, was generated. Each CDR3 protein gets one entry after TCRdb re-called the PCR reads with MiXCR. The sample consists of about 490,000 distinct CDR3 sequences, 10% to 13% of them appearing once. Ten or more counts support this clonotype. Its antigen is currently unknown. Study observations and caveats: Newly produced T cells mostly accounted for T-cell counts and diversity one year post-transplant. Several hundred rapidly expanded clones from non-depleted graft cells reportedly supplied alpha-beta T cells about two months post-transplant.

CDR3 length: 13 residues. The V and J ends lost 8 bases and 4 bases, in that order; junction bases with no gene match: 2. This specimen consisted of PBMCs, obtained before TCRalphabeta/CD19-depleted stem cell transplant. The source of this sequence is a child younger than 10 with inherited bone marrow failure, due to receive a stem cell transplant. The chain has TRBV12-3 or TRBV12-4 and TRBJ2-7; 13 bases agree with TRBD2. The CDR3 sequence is CASGTSGIYEQYF. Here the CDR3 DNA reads TGTGCCAGCGGGACTAGCGGGATTTACGAGCAGTACTTC.